The 11 T cell receptor beta chains listed next were all sequenced from one sample in a study of human T cells and chemical hapten exposure. During construction of the library, unique molecular identifiers were attached to individual cDNA molecules for quantitative, reproducible TCR counting. MiXCR, run by TCRdb on the reads, gives a single entry per CDR3 protein. The table lists fewer than 150,000 distinct CDR3 sequences, roughly 8.5% of them singletons, with approximately 1.4% in the top ten. The authors' total RNA extraction used unfractionated whole blood. The sequencing sample was made of whole blood. These receptors were obtained from a human donor in good health. Some clones in this sample may be carry-over from other donors' samples.

V and J are TRBV29-1 and TRBJ2-7; no firm D call. CDR1 is SQVTM, CDR2 ANQGSEA, per germline. With 5 bases removed from V and 0 bases from J, the gap between germline ends came to 8 bases. CDR3 size: 12 residues. CDR3 DNA sequence: TGCAGCGTTACTGAGAGCTCCTACGAGCAGTACTTC. This translates into CSVTESSYEQYF.

This clonotype came up a few times. CDR3 bases: TGTGCCAGCAGTGAATGGGGGACAGGGGGGAACTATGGCTACACCTTC. Residues: CASSEWGTGGNYGYTF. V usage is TRBV25-1 and J usage is TRBJ1-2; 11 bases align to TRBD1. The CDR3 runs to 16 residues. Germline V gene data show CDR1 as MGHDK and CDR2 as SYGVNS. The V and J ends lost 1 base and 2 bases, in that order; junction bases with no gene match: 3.

Many counts were recorded for this clonotype. This chain connects TRBV4-1 to TRBJ1-1, with D unresolved. Trimming removed 4 bases from V and 3 bases from J, with 12 bases in between. CDR3 length: 14 residues. Germline V gene data show CDR1 as MGHRA and CDR2 as YSYEKL. The CDR3 spells CASSRLAGDTEAFF. The CDR3 coding sequence is TGCGCCAGCAGCCGATTAGCCGGGGACACTGAAGCTTTCTTT.

The chain combines TRBV7-9 with TRBJ2-7; D is unclear. The CDR3 extends over 16 amino acids. The germline CDR1 and CDR2 sequences are SEHNR and FQNEAQ (reference sequence). Deletions cut 0 bases from V and 0 bases from J, with 12 bases between. The DNA for the CDR3 is TGTGCCAGCAGCTTAGCGAGACCGGACCGCTCCTACGAGCAGTACTTC. Translated, it gives CASSLARPDRSYEQYF. The whole variable domain, remainder taken from reference TRBV7-9 and TRBJ2-7, is DTGVSQNPRHKITKRGQNVTFRCDPISEHNRLYWYRQTLGQGPEFLTYFQNEAQLEKSRLLSDRFSAERPKGSFSTLEIQRTEQGDSAMYLCASSLARPDRSYEQYFGPGTRLTVT.

The V gene is TRBV4-1, the J gene TRBJ2-7, with no clear D. Per germline, CDR1 MGHRA and CDR2 YSYEKL. The CDR3 has 14 residues. V lost 0 bases and J lost 1, with 7 bases in between. CDR3: CASSQDLTSYEQYF. Written as DNA, the CDR3 is TGCGCCAGCAGCCAAGATTTGACGTCCTACGAGCAGTACTTC.

This clonotype was counted at least ten times. The chain joins TRBV20-1 to TRBJ1-2; the D is unclear. Germline CDR1 is DFQATT and CDR2 is SNEGSKA (reference sequence). Trimming pared 2 bases from V and 5 bases from J, leaving 9 bases between. This CDR3 contains 12 residues. The CDR3 is CSARPLGYGYTF. The CDR3 DNA follows: TGCAGTGCTAGACCCCTGGGTTATGGCTACACCTTC.

This clonotype was counted at least ten times. The chain joins TRBV30 to TRBJ1-5; 8 bases align to TRBD1. J gave up 3 bases and V 7 bases, and 5 bases lay outside the gene matches. CDR1 is GTSNPN, CDR2 SVGIG, per germline (reference sequence). The CDR3 is 13 residues long. The chain's CDR3 is CALMTGDNQPQHF. In DNA, the CDR3 is TGTGCCTTGATGACAGGGGACAATCAGCCCCAGCATTTT.

This rearrangement joins TRBV7-9 to TRBJ2-3; D gene unclear. Trimming pared 5 bases from V and 2 bases from J, leaving 5 bases between. In germline, CDR1 is SEHNR, CDR2 FQNEAQ (reference sequence). The CDR3 totals 12 residues. The CDR3 DNA reads TGTGCCAGCAGCACTGACACAGATACGCAGTATTTT. This gives the protein CASSTDTDTQYF.

This chain uses TRBV20-1 with TRBJ2-7, with 12 bases fitting TRBD2. The germline CDR1 and CDR2 sequences are DFQATT and SNEGSKA (reference sequence). The ends lost 1 base at V and 0 bases at J; junction bases unmatched: 10. The CDR3 is 18 residues long. CDR3 DNA: TGCAGTGCTAGAGGAGAGACTAGCGGGGGCCGATTCTCCTACGAGCAGTACTTC. This encodes CSARGETSGGRFSYEQYF.

This clonotype appeared many times. V and J are TRBV5-1 and TRBJ2-1; D is unresolved. In germline, CDR1 is SGHRS, CDR2 YFSETQ. This CDR3 is 15 amino acids long. Trimming took off 4 bases at V and 0 bases at J, with 11 bases between the two ends. The CDR3 spells CASSLRASSYNEQFF. The CDR3 coding sequence is TGCGCCAGCAGCCTTCGGGCTAGCTCCTACAATGAGCAGTTCTTC.

The rearrangement uses TRBV20-1 and TRBJ1-1, with D possibly matching TRBD1 (6 bases). Per the germline V gene, CDR1 is DFQATT and CDR2 is SNEGSKA (reference sequence). V lost 3 bases and J lost 1, with 9 bases in between. There are 13 residues in the CDR3. Here the CDR3 DNA reads TGCAGTGCTAGTGGGACAACGAACACTGAAGCTTTCTTT. Protein sequence: CSASGTTNTEAFF.